This TCR beta chain is drawn from a study of cytomegalovirus exposure and HLA in healthy donors. V trimming: 0 bases; J trimming: 8 bases; junction bases outside the gene matches: 6. The CDR3 totals 15 residues. Germline assignment: CDR1 MNHNS and CDR2 SASEGT. Vbeta (60) and Jbeta (13) primers were used in the PCR. Sequenced by immunoSEQ multiplex PCR; TCRdb stores in-frame clones only, minus some. The data show around 150,000 clones, around three quarters seen once. The V and J genes are TRBV6-1 and TRBJ2-4; 8 bases are a match to TRBD2. What was sequenced was PBMCs. The source is a man aged 30 to 39 in good health. The CDR3 region has the DNA TGTGCCAGCAGTGAAGCCCAGCGGGAGAGAGACATTCAGTACTTC. Translation gives CASSEAQRERDIQYF.